This TCR beta chain was documented in a study of control samples from healthy donors and cancer patients. Germline CDR1 MNHNS, CDR2 SASEGT. The CDR3 totals 15 residues. With 1 base removed from V and 0 bases from J, the gap between germline ends came to 9 bases. The data were produced by immunoSEQ multiplex PCR, yet TCRdb's version contains in-frame clones alone and is incomplete. The sample lists roughly 130,000 clones; over 85% were seen once. The sample comprised blood. This rearrangement joins TRBV6-1 to TRBJ1-1, with D possibly matching TRBD1 (5 bases). This TCR was recovered from a man aged 25 to 40 in good health. The CDR3 DNA reads TGTGCCAGCAGTGAAGTTTACAGGTTGAACACTGAAGCTTTCTTT. Protein: CASSEVYRLNTEAFF.